This T cell receptor beta chain originates from a study of early T cells in non-severe SARS-CoV-2 infection. This clonotype occurred a few times. Germline assignment: CDR1 LNHDA and CDR2 SQIVND (reference sequence). With 5 bases removed from V and 1 base from J, the gap between germline ends came to 12 bases. The CDR3 has 16 amino acids. As part of library construction, unique molecular identifiers were attached to individual cDNA molecules. One entry per CDR3 protein results from TCRdb running MiXCR on the 5' RACE reads. The sample consists of tens of thousands of distinct CDR3 sequences, approximately 8% of them appearing once.

This chain links TRBV19 with TRBJ1-6; D unresolved. The sequenced sample consisted of whole blood. The receptor was derived from an adult who was a healthcare worker with PCR-confirmed SARS-CoV-2 infection or an uninfected control (not recorded which). CDR3 coding DNA: TGTGCCAGTAGTTTTAGGGCGGCATCCTATAATTCACCCCTCCACTTT. This encodes CASSFRAASYNSPLHF. Filled out from reference TRBV19 and TRBJ1-6, the complete variable domain reads DGGITQSPKYLFRKEGQNVTLSCEQNLNHDAMYWYRQDPGQGLRLIYYSQIVNDFQKGDIAEGYSVSREKKESFPLTVTSAQKNPTAFYLCASSFRAASYNSPLHFGNGTRLTVT.